This is a list of T cell receptor beta chains from one sample in a study of human T cells and chemical hapten exposure. Each CDR3 protein is one row after TCRdb ran MiXCR on the RACE reads. The top ten clones hold approximately 2.5% of a sample with around 380,000 distinct CDR3 sequences, around 4.8% of them seen once. The sequencing here drew on whole blood, taken in connection with sensitization to the hapten diphenylcyclopropenone (DPC). These receptors came from a woman aged 45 to 65 with alopecia areata. Some clones in this sample may be carry-over from other donors' samples. The CDR3 runs from the conserved cysteine through the conserved F or W. A D gene is named only where the DNA matches it firmly. The size field is filled for only some rows; it gives once, few, many or a size class.

TRBV28	many	TRBJ2-7	NA	CASVSAGLYEQYF	TGTGCCAGCGTCTCCGCGGGGCTCTACGAGCAGTACTTC
TRBV30	NA	TRBJ2-2	TRBD2	CAWTGLAGAGELFF	TGTGCCTGGACGGGACTAGCGGGAGCCGGGGAGCTGTTTTTT
TRBV5-6	many	TRBJ1-1	NA	CASSAGTEAFF	TGTGCCAGCAGCGCCGGGACAGAAGCTTTCTTT
TRBV9	many	TRBJ2-2	NA	CASSVAVTPSTGELFF	TGTGCCAGCAGCGTAGCGGTCACCCCGAGCACCGGGGAGCTGTTTTTT
TRBV27	NA	TRBJ2-7	NA	CASSSTGPEQYF	TGTGCCAGCAGTTCGACAGGACCCGAGCAGTACTTC
TRBV6-5	many	TRBJ2-1	TRBD2	CASSYSIAGVSHEQFF	TGTGCCAGCAGTTACTCGATAGCGGGGGTCTCCCATGAGCAGTTCTTC
TRBV6-5	NA	TRBJ1-1	NA	CASSYGGVGEAFF	TGTGCCAGCAGTTACGGAGGAGTCGGTGAAGCTTTCTTT
TRBV12-3/TRBV12-4	many	TRBJ2-3	NA	CASSSYGDSLADTQYF	TGTGCCAGCAGCTCCTATGGGGATAGCTTGGCAGATACGCAGTATTTT
TRBV20-1	few	TRBJ2-7	TRBD2	CSAASGSSHEQYF	TGCAGTGCTGCTAGCGGGAGCTCCCACGAGCAGTACTTC
TRBV20-1	many	TRBJ2-7	TRBD2	CSARLAGDWEQYF	TGCAGTGCAAGACTAGCGGGTGATTGGGAGCAGTACTTC
TRBV12-3/TRBV12-4	many	TRBJ1-1	NA	CASSFIQGVTEAFF	TGTGCCAGCAGTTTTATTCAGGGAGTCACTGAAGCTTTCTTT
TRBV6-2/TRBV6-3	many	TRBJ2-7	TRBD2	CATNRGTSGLPLSYEQYF	TGTGCGACAAACCGAGGGACTAGCGGACTTCCCCTATCCTACGAGCAGTACTTC
TRBV20-1	few	TRBJ2-3	NA	CSATESASSTISTDTQYF	TGCAGTGCTACAGAGTCGGCTAGCTCTACTATAAGCACAGATACGCAGTATTTT
TRBV28	few	TRBJ1-6	TRBD1	CASRRQGLPNSPLHF	TGTGCCAGCAGACGACAGGGACTCCCTAATTCACCCCTCCACTTT
TRBV5-6	many	TRBJ2-1	NA	CASSLEGPGYNEQFF	TGTGCCAGCAGCTTGGAGGGCCCCGGGTACAATGAGCAGTTCTTC
TRBV27	many	TRBJ2-5	NA	CASSFQGPETQYF	TGTGCCAGCAGTTTTCAAGGACCGGAGACCCAGTACTTC
TRBV2	many	TRBJ2-3	NA	CASSDGADTQYF	TGTGCCAGCAGTGACGGGGCAGATACGCAGTATTTT
TRBV15	NA	TRBJ1-3	NA	CATSRDLASGNTIYF	TGTGCCACCAGCAGAGATCTCGCCTCTGGAAACACCATATATTTT
TRBV11-2	NA	TRBJ1-6	NA	CASTPGRYNSPLHF	TGTGCCAGCACCCCAGGGCGTTATAATTCACCCCTCCACTTT
TRBV10-3	many	TRBJ2-3	TRBD1	CAISESRGTDTQYF	TGTGCCATCAGTGAGTCCAGGGGGACCGATACGCAGTATTTT
TRBV12-3/TRBV12-4	many	TRBJ1-6	NA	CASSLLQSPLHF	TGTGCCAGCAGTTTACTTCAGTCACCCCTCCACTTT
TRBV7-9	many	TRBJ2-7	NA	CASSSPGLIYEQYF	TGTGCCAGCAGCTCACCGGGACTGATCTACGAGCAGTACTTC
TRBV6-1	NA	TRBJ2-3	TRBD2	CASSEAGGAYGQYF	TGTGCCAGCAGTGAAGCCGGGGGGGCCTATGGGCAGTATTTT
TRBV4-2	NA	TRBJ1-1	NA	CASSQDSSGNTEAFF	TGTGCCAGCAGCCAAGATTCGTCAGGGAATACTGAAGCTTTCTTT
TRBV20-1	NA	TRBJ2-3	NA	CSAPSWGTDTQYF	TGCAGTGCTCCTAGTTGGGGCACAGATACGCAGTATTTT
TRBV29-1	many	TRBJ2-1	TRBD2	CSSTGGVQGNEQFF	TGCAGCTCCACGGGAGGGGTTCAGGGGAATGAGCAGTTCTTC
TRBV18	NA	TRBJ2-7	NA	CASSPGRGPVYEQYF	TGTGCCAGCTCACCCGGCCGCGGCCCCGTTTACGAGCAGTACTTC
TRBV20-1	NA	TRBJ2-4	NA	CSASGQLAKNIQYF	TGCAGTGCTAGTGGACAGCTAGCCAAAAACATTCAGTACTTC
TRBV7-3	NA	TRBJ2-2	NA	CASSGDGELFF	TGTGCCAGCAGCGGGGACGGGGAGCTGTTTTTT
TRBV5-1	many	TRBJ2-1	TRBD2	CASSPRTSGSSNEQFF	TGCGCCAGCAGCCCCCGGACTAGCGGGAGCTCCAATGAGCAGTTCTTC
TRBV12-3/TRBV12-4	many	TRBJ1-6	NA	CASTSIGDSPLHF	TGTGCCAGCACCTCGATAGGGGACTCACCCCTCCACTTT
TRBV6-5	many	TRBJ2-3	TRBD2	CASSQTTSANTQYF	TGTGCCAGCAGTCAGACGACTAGCGCAAATACGCAGTATTTT
TRBV6-1	many	TRBJ2-7	NA	CASSELDGINEQYF	TGTGCCAGCAGTGAATTGGACGGGATCAACGAGCAGTACTTC
TRBV3-1	NA	TRBJ1-5	NA	CASSQATGPQHF	TGTGCCAGCAGCCAAGCAACAGGGCCCCAGCATTTT
TRBV6-6	many	TRBJ2-3	NA	CASKLGAHTDTQYF	TGTGCCAGCAAGCTGGGGGCACACACAGATACGCAGTATTTT
TRBV10-3	many	TRBJ2-1	NA	CAISESRNPFKGPLSSEQFF	TGTGCCATCAGTGAGTCTCGGAATCCCTTTAAAGGTCCTCTCTCTAGTGAGCAGTTCTTC
TRBV20-1	many	TRBJ2-7	NA	CSAATERNTYF	TGCAGTGCGGCGACAGAGAGGAATACGTACTTC
TRBV3-1	few	TRBJ2-1	TRBD2	CASSTTSGGAGQFF	TGTGCCAGCAGCACGACTAGCGGGGGGGCCGGTCAGTTCTTC
TRBV12-3/TRBV12-4	many	TRBJ1-1	NA	CASSLLPTEAFF	TGTGCCAGCAGTTTACTACCCACTGAAGCTTTCTTT
TRBV5-4	many	TRBJ1-1	TRBD1	CASSLGGTGGTEAFF	TGTGCCAGCAGCTTGGGCGGGACAGGAGGGACTGAAGCTTTCTTT
TRBV2	NA	TRBJ1-4	NA	CASSEQGRVPEKLFF	TGTGCCAGCAGTGAACAGGGGCGTGTTCCTGAAAAACTGTTTTTT
TRBV27	many	TRBJ1-1	NA	CASSLPGAVDTEAFF	TGTGCCAGCAGTTTACCGGGGGCAGTCGACACTGAAGCTTTCTTT
TRBV20-1	NA	TRBJ2-7	TRBD1	CSARNRGGFAYEQYF	TGCAGTGCTCGAAACAGGGGTGGATTCGCGTACGAGCAGTACTTC
TRBV4-2	few	TRBJ2-7	NA	CASSPRGYASSYEQYF	TGTGCCAGCAGCCCCCGGGGGTACGCCTCCTCCTACGAGCAGTACTTC
TRBV5-1	few	TRBJ2-5	TRBD1	CASSLKGARETQYF	TGCGCCAGCAGCTTGAAGGGGGCTCGGGAGACCCAGTACTTC
TRBV5-1	many	TRBJ1-1	TRBD1	CASSQTTGGTEAFF	TGCGCCAGCAGCCAGACAACAGGGGGCACTGAAGCTTTCTTT
TRBV18	many	TRBJ2-5	NA	CASSGTAKETQYF	TGTGCCAGCTCTGGGACGGCTAAAGAGACCCAGTACTTC
TRBV6-6	many	TRBJ1-5	NA	CASSSQGQPQHF	TGTGCCAGCAGCTCGCAGGGTCAGCCCCAGCATTTT
TRBV15	NA	TRBJ1-3	NA	CATSRDRVTIYF	TGTGCCACCAGCAGAGACAGAGTCACCATATATTTT
TRBV2	many	TRBJ1-1	NA	CASQLNTEAFF	TGTGCCTCCCAGCTGAACACTGAAGCTTTCTTT
TRBV12-3/TRBV12-4	few	TRBJ2-2	TRBD2	CASSLEAGGLNGELFF	TGTGCCAGCAGTTTAGAAGCGGGAGGATTAAACGGGGAGCTGTTTTTT
TRBV25-1	few	TRBJ2-7	NA	CASSEDARGTYEQYF	TGTGCCAGCAGTGAAGACGCCAGGGGTACTTACGAGCAGTACTTC
TRBV3-1	many	TRBJ2-2	TRBD2	CASSQDRSSGRSNTGELFF	TGTGCCAGCAGCCAAGATCGGTCTAGCGGGAGGTCGAACACCGGGGAGCTGTTTTTT
TRBV20-1	NA	TRBJ2-1	NA	CSASADGGPKWEQFF	TGCAGTGCTAGTGCGGACGGGGGGCCAAAGTGGGAGCAGTTCTTC
TRBV28	many	TRBJ2-7	TRBD1	CASRPWDSSYEQYF	TGTGCCAGCAGACCATGGGACAGCTCCTACGAGCAGTACTTC
TRBV29-1	many	TRBJ2-2	NA	CSVDVAGELFF	TGCAGCGTTGACGTGGCCGGGGAGCTGTTTTTT
TRBV10-3	few	TRBJ2-1	NA	CAIRTSSYNEQFF	TGTGCCATCAGGACTAGCTCCTACAATGAGCAGTTCTTC
TRBV10-3	many	TRBJ2-3	TRBD1	CAIRDRGTDTQYF	TGTGCCATCCGGGACAGGGGTACAGATACGCAGTATTTT
TRBV7-2	few	TRBJ1-1	NA	CASIPERGRMNTEAFF	TGTGCCAGCATTCCCGAGCGGGGACGCATGAACACTGAAGCTTTCTTT